The clone carrying this TCR beta chain was observed at least ten times. Its antigen remains unknown. The data belong to a study of CD8+CD57+ T cells in acquired aplastic anemia. In the study overall: Sorted CD4+ and CD8+ cells yielded DNA averaging around 3.2 ug. CD4+ cell libraries from healthy donors averaged approximately 9.9 million reads.

The template for TCR beta VDJ and CDR3 sequence profiling was genomic DNA. TCRdb called the reads again in MiXCR, with one record for every CDR3 protein. The sample lists 150,000 to 200,000 distinct CDR3 sequences, around 40% occurring once. Study-wide results and caveats: Between patients and controls, twenty-nine CD8+ CDR3 sequences were found in common. CD8+ Simpson's diversity did not differ significantly between patients and controls.

The CDR3 runs to 13 residues. Trimming pared 5 bases from V and 2 bases from J, leaving 7 bases between. Looked up from germline, CDR1 is SGHTA and CDR2 is FQGNSA. The TCR was taken from a human donor in good health. The source material was sorted CD4+, CD8+, or CD8+CD57+ T cells (not recorded which) from PBMCs. The chain carries TRBV7-2 and TRBJ1-5; D might be TRBD1 (5 bases). The CDR3 loop is CASSVRGNQPQHF. The CDR3 DNA reads TGTGCCAGCAGCGTCAGGGGCAATCAGCCCCAGCATTTT.